These T cell receptor beta chains were read from a single sample in a study of response to subunit inactivated influenza vaccine. TCRdb re-derived calls from the RT-PCR reads in MiXCR, one entry per CDR3 protein. The sample has roughly 700,000 distinct CDR3 sequences; approximately 15% are singletons. The sequenced sample was PBMCs from blood, obtained 14 to 15 days before vaccination. The receptor source for this set is a man in his fifties or sixties who received an inactivated influenza vaccine. Each CDR3 is given with its conserved first and last residue. A D gene is named only where the DNA matches it firmly. Rows may omit the clone size; those that give it use once, few, many or a size class.

v_gene,j_gene,abundance,d_gene,CDR3aa,CDR3nt
TRBV10-3,TRBJ2-7,-,-,CAINPGSSYEQYF,TGTGCCATCAATCCGGGATCCTCCTACGAGCAGTACTTC
TRBV20-1,TRBJ2-3,-,-,CSSHGVVTDTQYF,TGCAGTTCCCACGGGGTAGTCACAGATACGCAGTATTTT
TRBV12-3/TRBV12-4,TRBJ2-5,-,TRBD2,CASSSLVSGRETQYF,TGTGCCAGCAGTTCCCTCGTTAGCGGGAGGGAGACCCAGTACTTC
TRBV7-8,TRBJ2-7,few,TRBD1,CASIPGQGAYEQYF,TGTGCCAGCATCCCGGGACAGGGGGCCTACGAGCAGTACTTC
TRBV7-9,TRBJ2-5,many,TRBD1,CASSLATGETQYF,TGTGCCAGCAGCTTAGCGACAGGGGAGACCCAGTACTTC
TRBV5-1,TRBJ1-2,few,TRBD1,CASSTRDRSYGYTF,TGCGCCAGCAGCACTCGGGACAGGTCCTATGGCTACACCTTC
TRBV18,TRBJ1-4,few,-,CASSPSLEKLFF,TGTGCCAGCTCACCTTCGCTTGAAAAACTGTTTTTT
TRBV12-3/TRBV12-4,TRBJ1-5,few,-,CASSFIGGNQPQHF,TGTGCCAGCAGTTTCATTGGAGGCAATCAGCCCCAGCATTTT
TRBV11-2,TRBJ2-1,-,-,CASSSGRGEQFF,TGTGCCAGCAGCTCCGGCCGGGGGGAGCAGTTCTTC
TRBV2,TRBJ2-1,many,TRBD1,CASKGQGFLNEQFF,TGTGCCAGCAAGGGACAGGGGTTTCTCAATGAGCAGTTCTTC
TRBV7-2,TRBJ2-3,-,-,CASSPPSVFSTDTQYF,TGTGCCAGCAGCCCCCCCAGCGTTTTTAGCACAGATACGCAGTATTTT
TRBV5-1,TRBJ2-1,-,-,CASSSGGGSSYNEQFF,TGCGCCAGCAGCTCAGGGGGGGGGAGCTCCTACAATGAGCAGTTCTTC
TRBV7-9,TRBJ2-1,many,-,CASSFLNEQFF,TGTGCCAGCAGCTTTTTAAATGAGCAGTTCTTC
TRBV7-8,TRBJ2-5,many,TRBD2,CASSLITGLAGETQYF,TGTGCCAGCAGCCTCATCACGGGACTAGCGGGAGAGACCCAGTACTTC
TRBV28,TRBJ2-3,few,-,CASSRYSGTDKQYF,TGTGCCAGCAGTCGTTATTCCGGCACAGATAAGCAGTATTTT
TRBV4-3,TRBJ1-6,few,-,CASSQDMGDSPLHF,TGCGCCAGCAGCCAAGATATGGGAGATTCACCCCTCCACTTT
TRBV19,TRBJ2-2,few,-,CASSTGALASTGELFF,TGTGCCAGTAGTACCGGGGCCCTAGCGAGCACCGGGGAGCTGTTTTTT
TRBV29-1,TRBJ2-7,few,-,CSVKLTGSYEQYF,TGCAGCGTTAAGCTCACAGGCTCCTACGAGCAGTACTTC
TRBV20-1,TRBJ2-1,-,TRBD2,CSARRTSNNNEQFF,TGCAGTGCTAGAAGGACTAGCAACAACAATGAGCAGTTCTTC
TRBV4-2,TRBJ1-1,few,-,CASSSRVGFGTEAFF,TGTGCCAGCAGTTCAAGGGTGGGGTTTGGAACTGAAGCTTTCTTT
TRBV25-1,TRBJ1-2,few,-,CASSEGDLGGYTF,TGTGCCAGCAGTGAGGGAGACTTAGGGGGCTACACCTTC
TRBV11-2,TRBJ2-4,many,TRBD2,CASSLGIAGVQYF,TGTGCCAGCAGCTTAGGAATAGCGGGGGTTCAGTACTTC
TRBV29-1,TRBJ2-5,-,TRBD2,CSVLAGKETQYF,TGCAGCGTCCTAGCGGGGAAAGAGACCCAGTACTTC
TRBV12-3/TRBV12-4,TRBJ2-7,-,-,CASSEDALTSYEQYF,TGTGCCAGCAGTGAGGACGCTTTGACCTCTTACGAGCAGTACTTC
TRBV28,TRBJ2-4,few,-,CASSLNSASIQYF,TGTGCCAGCAGTTTAAATTCTGCTTCCATTCAGTACTTC
TRBV4-3,TRBJ2-7,-,TRBD1,CASSQVVDRSYEQYF,TGCGCCAGCAGCCAAGTTGTGGACAGGAGCTACGAGCAGTACTTC
TRBV24-1,TRBJ2-1,few,-,CATSDLQVGADEQFF,TGTGCCACCAGTGATTTGCAGGTGGGAGCCGATGAGCAGTTCTTC
TRBV2,TRBJ1-3,few,-,CASSELFGNTIYF,TGTGCCAGCAGTGAATTGTTCGGAAACACCATATATTTT
TRBV20-1,TRBJ2-1,many,TRBD2,CSAGTSGYNEQFF,TGCAGTGCCGGGACTAGCGGTTACAATGAGCAGTTCTTC
TRBV7-9,TRBJ2-3,few,TRBD2,CASSYTSGRADTQYF,TGTGCCAGCAGCTATACTAGCGGGAGGGCAGATACGCAGTATTTT
TRBV11-2,TRBJ1-2,many,TRBD1,CASSLGQGGGYTF,TGTGCCAGCAGCTTAGGACAGGGCGGTGGCTACACCTTC
TRBV6-2/TRBV6-3,TRBJ1-5,few,TRBD1,CASSYSGQDIISNQPQHF,TGTGCCAGCAGTTACTCCGGACAGGATATTATTAGCAATCAGCCCCAGCATTTT
TRBV7-9,TRBJ1-4,few,TRBD1,CASSYTGAPTNEKLFF,TGTGCCAGCAGCTATACAGGGGCTCCAACTAATGAAAAACTGTTTTTT
TRBV12-3/TRBV12-4,TRBJ2-1,many,-,CASSLRWDGSYNEQFF,TGTGCCAGCAGTTTGAGGTGGGACGGGAGTTACAATGAGCAGTTCTTC
TRBV4-3,TRBJ1-1,-,TRBD1,CASSRKDRGSMNTEAFF,TGCGCCAGCAGCCGGAAAGACAGGGGGAGTATGAACACTGAAGCTTTCTTT
TRBV11-2,TRBJ2-5,-,-,CASSLVPPGARGTQYF,TGTGCCAGCAGCTTAGTCCCCCCGGGGGCCCGCGGGACCCAGTACTTC
TRBV12-3/TRBV12-4,TRBJ2-3,-,-,CASSLTETTDTQYF,TGTGCCAGCAGTTTAACAGAAACCACAGATACGCAGTATTTT
TRBV6-1,TRBJ2-1,-,TRBD2,CASRAGTSGGAYNEQFF,TGTGCCAGCAGGGCCGGGACTAGCGGGGGGGCCTACAATGAGCAGTTCTTC
TRBV5-5,TRBJ2-1,-,TRBD2,CASSATSGGYDEQFF,TGTGCCAGCAGCGCCACTAGCGGGGGGTATGATGAGCAGTTCTTC
TRBV15,TRBJ2-1,few,-,CATSRLPGPNPTYNEQFF,TGTGCCACCAGCAGGCTGCCGGGACCAAATCCGACCTACAATGAGCAGTTCTTC
TRBV5-1,TRBJ1-1,-,TRBD1,CASSLAGTENTEAFF,TGCGCCAGCAGCTTGGCCGGGACAGAGAACACTGAAGCTTTCTTT
TRBV4-2,TRBJ2-3,few,TRBD2,CASSQTKTSGSTDTQYF,TGTGCCAGCAGCCAAACGAAGACTAGCGGGAGCACAGATACGCAGTATTTT
TRBV2,TRBJ1-1,-,-,CASSVGEVSEAFF,TGTGCCAGCAGTGTGGGCGAGGTGTCTGAAGCTTTCTTT
TRBV15,TRBJ2-1,few,-,CATSQKTINEQFF,TGTGCCACCAGCCAAAAAACTATCAATGAGCAGTTCTTC
TRBV3-1,TRBJ1-1,many,TRBD1,CASSLGTGANTEAFF,TGTGCCAGCAGCCTCGGGACAGGGGCGAACACTGAAGCTTTCTTT